The 18 T cell receptor beta chains listed next were all sequenced from one sample in a study of CD8+CD57+ T cells in acquired aplastic anemia. Genomic DNA provided the template from which TCR beta VDJ and CDR3 profiles were obtained. MiXCR, run by TCRdb on the reads, gives a single entry per CDR3 protein. This table holds 190,000 or so distinct CDR3 sequences, roughly 55% found once. Sequencing used sorted CD4+, CD8+, or CD8+CD57+ T cells (not recorded which) from PBMCs. The receptors stem from a human donor in good health.

The rearrangement links TRBV7-9 to TRBJ1-6; a possible D gene is TRBD1 (6 bases). Trimming took off 4 bases at V and 5 bases at J, with 9 bases between the two ends. The CDR3 runs 14 residues. Germline V gives CDR1 SEHNR, CDR2 FQNEAQ (reference sequence). Written as DNA, the CDR3 is TGTGCCAGCAGCTCACAGGGAGATAATTCACCCCTCCACTTT. Translating it yields CASSSQGDNSPLHF.

V gene TRBV20-1 combines with J gene TRBJ1-1, with D uncertain. V was clipped by 0 bases and J by 6 bases, with 11 bases between them. The CDR3 runs 13 residues. Germline assignment: CDR1 DFQATT and CDR2 SNEGSKA (reference sequence). This chain's CDR3 is CSARDPEGAEAFF. Written as DNA, the CDR3 is TGCAGTGCTAGAGATCCCGAGGGCGCTGAAGCTTTCTTT.

This clonotype has at least ten counts. The genes are TRBV19 and TRBJ2-5; 11 nucleotides align to TRBD2. Germline trimming cut 5 bases from V and 5 bases from J; bases unmatched to any gene: 13. CDR3 size: 17 residues. The germline gives CDR1 LNHDA, CDR2 SQIVND (reference sequence). The CDR3 sequence is CASSPRVAGGPQETQYF. DNA for the CDR3: TGTGCCAGTAGTCCGCGGGTAGCGGGAGGGCCGCAGGAGACCCAGTACTTC.

The J gene is TRBJ1-1, the V gene TRBV19; D perhaps matches TRBD1 (5 bases). Germline CDR1 LNHDA, CDR2 SQIVND (reference sequence). V was shortened by 5 bases and J by 5 bases, with 12 bases between the two germline ends. This CDR3 comprises 13 residues. CDR3 loop: CASSGQSATEAFF. DNA for the CDR3: TGTGCCAGTAGTGGACAAAGTGCGACTGAAGCTTTCTTT.

For the CDR3, the DNA is TGTGCCAGCAGCTTTGGGGTTGGCGAGACCCAGTACTTC. It translates to CASSFGVGETQYF. The chain is built from TRBV7-9 and TRBJ2-5; no clear D. Deletions cut 3 bases from V and 5 bases from J, with 10 bases between. Germline V gene lookup returns CDR1 SEHNR and CDR2 FQNEAQ (reference sequence). This CDR3 region has 13 residues.

The rearrangement links TRBV7-2 to TRBJ2-7, with D possibly TRBD2 on 7 matching bases. CDR1 SGHTA and CDR2 FQGNSA come from the germline V gene. The CDR3 loop spans 12 amino acids. Trimming took off 8 bases at V and 5 bases at J, with 13 bases between the two ends. The DNA for the CDR3 is TGTGCCAGCTTTGGGGGGGCACACGAGCAGTACTTC. Protein sequence: CASFGGAHEQYF. Drawing the rest from reference TRBV7-2 and TRBJ2-7, the complete variable domain is GAGVSQSPSNKVTEKGKDVELRCDPISGHTALYWYRQSLGQGLEFLIYFQGNSAPDKSGLPSDRFSAERTGGSVSTLTIQRTQQEDSAVYLCASFGGAHEQYFGPGTRLTVT.

This clonotype was observed once. The V call is TRBV10-3, the J call TRBJ1-2; D call uncertain. The V end was cut by 5 bases, the J end by 4 bases, with 20 bases between. Per germline, CDR1 ENHRY and CDR2 SYGVKD. This CDR3 is built from 16 residues. The CDR3 spells CAISPALDGKVYGYTF. The CDR3, as DNA: TGTGCCATCAGTCCGGCCCTGGACGGGAAAGTCTATGGCTACACCTTC.

A single count supports this clonotype. The chain links TRBV7-2 to TRBJ2-1; the D gene could be TRBD1 or TRBD2 (6 bases each). Trimming shortened V by 1 base and J by 5 bases, and 12 bases separated the two germline ends. CDR1 is SGHTA and CDR2 is FQGNSA in the germline V gene. The length of the CDR3 is 15 residues. In DNA form, the CDR3 reads TGTGCCAGCAGCTTAGGTGGCCGGGGGCACAATGAGCAGTTCTTC. Protein sequence: CASSLGGRGHNEQFF.

The rearrangement uses TRBV20-1 and TRBJ2-3; 7 nucleotides align to TRBD2. Germline V lookup: CDR1 DFQATT, CDR2 SNEGSKA (reference sequence). This CDR3 region has 20 residues. J gave up 2 bases and V 4 bases, and 24 bases lay outside the gene matches. The CDR3 region has the DNA TGCAGTGCTATAAGCACCACAGATTTCCGGGACTACCAACACACAGATACGCAGTATTTT. Protein: CSAISTTDFRDYQHTDTQYF.

V is TRBV20-1 and J is TRBJ2-7, with no clear D. V was shortened by 6 bases and J by 6 bases, with 15 bases between the two germline ends. Germline CDR1 is DFQATT and CDR2 is SNEGSKA (reference sequence). The CDR3 runs 12 residues. The CDR3 DNA is TGCAGTGCCCTACGACCGGGCATCGAGCAGTACTTC. Amino acids: CSALRPGIEQYF.

V and J are TRBV6-4 and TRBJ1-6, with D uncertain. This CDR3 is built from 13 residues. Trimming took 3 bases from V and 7 from J, leaving 7 bases between them. Germline V gene data show CDR1 as MRHNA and CDR2 as SNTAGT. The CDR3 reads CASSDSGNSPLHF. The CDR3 nucleotides read TGTGCCAGCAGTGATTCGGGAAATTCACCCCTCCACTTT.

The rearrangement links TRBV2 to TRBJ1-2; D uncertain. V lost 4 bases, J lost 8 bases, and 14 bases lay in between. Germline V gene lookup returns CDR1 SNHLY and CDR2 FYNNEI. The CDR3 consists of 13 residues. CDR3 sequence (DNA): TGTGCCAGCAGTGGTCGGCCGACCCAGGGCTACACCTTC. Protein product: CASSGRPTQGYTF.

In this sample, this clonotype turned up many times. This chain connects TRBV15 to TRBJ1-5; D is unclear. V was cut by 0 bases and J by 3 bases, with 12 bases left in between. Germline V gene data show CDR1 as LNHNV and CDR2 as YYDKDF (reference sequence). This CDR3 is 16 amino acids long. CDR3 region: CATSRDFRTPNQPQHF. The CDR3 DNA follows: TGTGCCACCAGCAGAGATTTTAGGACGCCCAATCAGCCCCAGCATTTT. Combining the CDR3 with reference TRBV15 and TRBJ1-5 gives the whole variable domain DAMVIQNPRYQVTQFGKPVTLSCSQTLNHNVMYWYQQKSSQAPKLLFHYYDKDFNNEADTPDNFQSRRPNTSFCFLDIRSPGLGDTAMYLCATSRDFRTPNQPQHFGDGTRLSIL.

This clonotype was recorded many times. In DNA form, the CDR3 reads TGTGCCAGCAGCTTAGCGCAGGGGTTGTGGACTGAAGCTTTCTTT. It specifies CASSLAQGLWTEAFF. The chain carries TRBV7-6 and TRBJ1-1, with D possibly TRBD1 on 6 matching bases. Germline loops: CDR1 SGHVS, CDR2 FNYEAQ. CDR3 length: 15 residues. Trimming took off 0 bases at V and 5 bases at J, with 13 bases between the two ends.

The CDR3 DNA is TGTGCCAGCAGCCCGGACGGTGGGGGGGCCTCCGAGCAGTACTTC. Protein sequence: CASSPDGGGASEQYF. This chain uses TRBV13 with TRBJ2-7; possibly TRBD2 for D (7 bases). The CDR3 sequence is 15 residues long. The V and J ends lost 5 bases and 6 bases respectively, with 20 bases between them. Germline lookup yields CDR1 PRHDT and CDR2 FYEKMQ (reference sequence).

V and J are TRBV20-1 and TRBJ2-5; 11 positions agree with TRBD1. The V segment lost 6 bases and the J segment 1 base; nucleotides outside the gene matches: 13. The germline V gene encodes CDR1 DFQATT and CDR2 SNEGSKA (reference sequence). This CDR3 contains 17 residues. CDR3 bases: TGCAGTGCCCCTGGGGGGGGGGGGACAGGGGGCCAAGAGACCCAGTACTTC. It is translated as CSAPGGGGTGGQETQYF.

This clonotype was counted ten times or more. The chain is built from TRBV6-1 and TRBJ1-5; D perhaps matches TRBD1 (5 bases). This CDR3 has 16 amino acids. V was pared by 2 bases and J by 2 bases, with 13 bases between. Germline V gene data show CDR1 as MNHNS and CDR2 as SASEGT. The CDR3 here is CASSEWEGRGNQPQHF. CDR3 DNA sequence: TGTGCCAGCAGTGAATGGGAGGGACGGGGCAATCAGCCCCAGCATTTT.

To note about this clonotype: Compared with germline, one end of the junction differs, possibly owing to a read error. The rearrangement links TRBV7-9 to TRBJ2-1; D might be TRBD2 (6 bases). Per the germline V gene, CDR1 is SEHNR and CDR2 is FQNEAQ (reference sequence). The CDR3 totals 15 residues. The CDR3 is CASSLEGRYHNERFF. CDR3 in DNA: TGTGCCAGCAGTCTCGAAGGGAGGTACCACAATGAGCGGTTCTTC.